What follows is one T cell receptor beta chain and its context. Its antigen is as yet unknown. The CDR3 covers 15 residues. Between the trimmed V and J ends, which lost 2 bases and 2 bases, there was a span of 10 bases. The germline CDR1 and CDR2 sequences are SGHDT and YYEEEE. The source of the sample is a study of neoadjuvant anti-PD-1 for oral cavity cancer. The repertoire was sequenced with immunoSEQ multiplex PCR; TCRdb's copy has only in-frame clones and lacks some. This table has about 81,000 clones, 70% to 85% appearing once. Overall study findings and caveats: TCR analyses covered only a few patients per response group.

Here the sequenced sample was PBMCs, taken before nivolumab (anti-PD-1) treatment. The TCR sequence derives from a person aged 35-79 years with oral cavity squamous cell carcinoma. J is TRBJ1-4 and V is TRBV5-6; no reliable D call. In DNA, the CDR3 is TGTGCCAGCAGCTTCCGCATGGCGACTAATGAAAAACTGTTTTTT. This translates into CASSFRMATNEKLFF. The entire variable domain, with the rest obtained from reference TRBV5-6 and TRBJ1-4, is as follows: DAGVTQSPTHLIKTRGQQVTLRCSPKSGHDTVSWYQQALGQGPQFIFQYYEEEERQRGNFPDRFSGHQFPNYSSELNVNALLLGDSALYLCASSFRMATNEKLFFGSGTQLSVL.